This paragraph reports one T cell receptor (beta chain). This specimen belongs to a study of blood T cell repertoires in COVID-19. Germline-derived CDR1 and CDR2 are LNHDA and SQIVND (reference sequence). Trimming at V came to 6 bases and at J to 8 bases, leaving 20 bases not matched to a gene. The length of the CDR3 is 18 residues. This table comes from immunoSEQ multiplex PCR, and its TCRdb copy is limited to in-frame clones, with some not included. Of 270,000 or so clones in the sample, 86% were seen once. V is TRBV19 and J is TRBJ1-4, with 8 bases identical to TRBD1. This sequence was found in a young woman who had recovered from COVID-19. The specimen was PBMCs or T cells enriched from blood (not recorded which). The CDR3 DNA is TGTGCCAGTAGCCTCCACCGATTAACAGGGGGAATCGAGGAAAAACTGTTTTTT. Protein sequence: CASSLHRLTGGIEEKLFF.